This T cell receptor beta chain was retrieved from a study of OX40 agonist ivuxolimab in advanced cancers. For the study at large: Patients were treated with ivuxolimab, an agonistic anti-OX40 (CD134) antibody. Mean age about 60 years, range 23 to 79; roughly 82% male. Checkpoint inhibitors had been given previously to roughly 40% of patients.

Only in-frame clones appear in the TCRdb table, and some are missing; sequencing was by immunoSEQ multiplex PCR. In the table there are under 60,000 clones, approximately 94% of which are singletons. The CDR3 covers 12 residues. V was shortened by 8 bases and J by 4 bases, with 10 bases between the two germline ends. CDR1 is SGHNT, CDR2 YYREEE, per germline (reference sequence). The sequencing used CD4+ or CD8+ T cells sorted from blood, collected in a trial of the OX40 agonist ivuxolimab. The chain has TRBV5-4 and TRBJ2-1, with TRBD2 as a possible D gene (5 bases). The source of this sequence is an adult with an advanced solid tumor such as melanoma, head and neck, liver or kidney cancer. CDR3 region: CASSSGYNEQFF. The DNA of the CDR3 is TGTGCCAGTTCGTCGGGGTACAATGAGCAGTTCTTC. Full variable domain (outside the CDR3, taken from reference TRBV5-4 and TRBJ2-1): ETGVTQSPTHLIKTRGQQVTLRCSSQSGHNTVSWYQQALGQGPQFIFQYYREEENGRGNFPPRFSGLQFPNYSSELNVNALELDDSALYLCASSSGYNEQFFGPGTRLTVL.